The subject of this entry is one T cell receptor (beta chain). What it binds is unknown. The data were taken from a study of T cell responses to AZD1222 COVID-19 vaccine. Overall study results and limits: Vaccination with two AZD1222 doses was followed by a rise in Spike-specific TCR breadth and depth.

Germline CDR1 and CDR2: GTSNPN and SVGIG (reference sequence). The CDR3 runs to 13 residues. Trimming stripped 2 bases from V and 7 bases from J, with 14 bases between. TCRdb's copy holds only in-frame clones and misses some; the assay was immunoSEQ multiplex PCR. The sample lists about 110,000 clones, approximately 90% occurring once. The sample was peripheral blood, taken on day 0 of AZD1222 vaccination. This TCR was sampled from an adult in good health. The chain carries TRBV30 and TRBJ1-2, with D maybe TRBD1 (6 bases). The CDR3 nucleotides are TGTGCCTGGAGTCCCCCGGACAGACTTGGCTACACCTTC. It yields the protein CAWSPPDRLGYTF.